This T cell receptor beta chain comes out of a study of blood T cell repertoires in COVID-19. Across the study: Some COVID-19 samples were acute and others convalescent; all came from the United States, Italy and Spain.

In the authors' workflow: Estimated nucleated cell counts came from reference gene primer amplification. Data came from immunoSEQ multiplex PCR; TCRdb stores just in-frame clones and leaves some out. That table furnishes V, J and clone size, whereas the DNA furnished D and trimming. The sample carries hundreds of thousands of clones, 85% to 90% recorded once. Each participant's cohort was designated according to participant-reported clinical history. All recovered Cohort 3 donors got two negative PCRs, got clearance, or saw symptom resolution. The material sequenced was PBMCs or T cells enriched from blood (not recorded which). This TCR derives from a man aged 18 to 30 who had recovered from COVID-19.

CDR3 sequence: CASSLSGQWNEQYF. DNA of the CDR3: TGTGCCAGCAGTTTATCGGGCCAGTGGAACGAGCAGTACTTC. This rearrangement joins TRBV27 to TRBJ2-7; no reliable D call. Trimming shortened V by 0 bases and J by 5 bases, and 11 bases separated the two germline ends. The CDR3 is made up of 14 amino acids. In germline, CDR1 is MNHEY, CDR2 SMNVEV (reference sequence).